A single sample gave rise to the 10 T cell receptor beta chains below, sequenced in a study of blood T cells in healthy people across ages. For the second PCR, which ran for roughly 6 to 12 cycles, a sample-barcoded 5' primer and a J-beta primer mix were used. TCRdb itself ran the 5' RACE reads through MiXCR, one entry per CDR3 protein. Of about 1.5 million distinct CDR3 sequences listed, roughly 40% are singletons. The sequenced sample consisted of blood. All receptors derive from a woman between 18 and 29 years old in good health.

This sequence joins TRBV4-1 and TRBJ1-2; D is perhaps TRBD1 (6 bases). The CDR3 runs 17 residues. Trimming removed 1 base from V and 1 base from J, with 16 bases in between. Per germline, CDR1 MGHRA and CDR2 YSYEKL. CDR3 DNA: TGCGCCAGCAGCCAAGCGTCCCCAGGGGCCTATAACTATGGCTACACCTTC. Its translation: CASSQASPGAYNYGYTF.

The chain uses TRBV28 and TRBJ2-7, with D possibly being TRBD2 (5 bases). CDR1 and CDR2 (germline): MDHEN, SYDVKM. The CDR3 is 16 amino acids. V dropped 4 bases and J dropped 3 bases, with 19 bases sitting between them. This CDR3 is CASSWELRTAGYEQYF. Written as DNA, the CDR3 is TGTGCCAGCAGTTGGGAGCTCCGGACCGCCGGCTACGAGCAGTACTTC.

The CDR3 spells CASSFSGTGGGYTF. DNA of the CDR3: TGTGCCAGCAGTTTTTCCGGGACAGGGGGCGGCTACACCTTC. The chain carries TRBV27 and TRBJ1-2; 12 bases match TRBD1. The ends lost 3 bases at V and 8 bases at J; junction bases unmatched: 4. From germline, CDR1 is MNHEY and CDR2 SMNVEV (reference sequence). The CDR3 loop spans 14 amino acids.

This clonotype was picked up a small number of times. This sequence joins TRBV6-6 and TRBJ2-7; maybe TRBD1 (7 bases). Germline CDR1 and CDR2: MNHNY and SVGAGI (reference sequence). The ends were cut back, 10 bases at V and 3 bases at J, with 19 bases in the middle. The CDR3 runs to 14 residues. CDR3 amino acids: CATTVGGGIYEQYF. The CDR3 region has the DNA TGTGCCACCACCGTTGGAGGGGGCATCTACGAGCAGTACTTC.

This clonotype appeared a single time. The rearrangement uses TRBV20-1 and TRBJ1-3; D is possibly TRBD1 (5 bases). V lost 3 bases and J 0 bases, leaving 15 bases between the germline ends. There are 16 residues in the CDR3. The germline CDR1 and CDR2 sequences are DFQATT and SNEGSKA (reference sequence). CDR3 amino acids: CSARGTPSYSGNTIYF. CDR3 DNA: TGCAGTGCTAGGGGGACGCCATCCTACTCTGGAAACACCATATATTTT.

The CDR3 nucleotides are TGTGCCTGGAGTGGGGAACTCCTTGACGAGCAGTTCTTC. Translated: CAWSGELLDEQFF. J is TRBJ2-1 and V is TRBV30; the D is unclear. This CDR3 has 13 amino acids. The germline gives CDR1 GTSNPN, CDR2 SVGIG (reference sequence). Trimming removed 1 base from V and 10 bases from J, with 14 bases in between.

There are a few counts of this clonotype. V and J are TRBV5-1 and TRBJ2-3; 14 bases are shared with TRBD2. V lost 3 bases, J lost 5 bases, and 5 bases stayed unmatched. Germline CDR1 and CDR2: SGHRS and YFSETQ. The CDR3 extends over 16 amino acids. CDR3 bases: TGCGCCAGCAGCTCCCGACTAGCGGGGGGGCAAGATACGCAGTATTTT. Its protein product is CASSSRLAGGQDTQYF.

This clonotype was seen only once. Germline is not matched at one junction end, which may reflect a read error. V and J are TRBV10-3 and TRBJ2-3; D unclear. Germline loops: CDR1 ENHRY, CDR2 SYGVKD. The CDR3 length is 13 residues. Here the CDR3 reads CAISPPEAETQYF. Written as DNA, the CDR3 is TGTGCCATCAGCCCCCCAGAGGCAGAGACGCAGTATTTT.

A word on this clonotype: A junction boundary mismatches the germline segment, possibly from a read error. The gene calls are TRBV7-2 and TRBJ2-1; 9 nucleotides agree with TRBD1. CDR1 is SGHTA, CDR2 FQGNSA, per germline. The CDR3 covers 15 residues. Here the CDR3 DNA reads TGTGCCATCAGCTTCGGGACAGGGCACTACAATGAGCAGTTCTTC. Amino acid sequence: CAISFGTGHYNEQFF.

The CDR3 nucleotides read TGTGCCAGCAGCCCCCGCCGGGAGGAAGCTTTCTTT. The encoded protein is CASSPRREEAFF. The rearrangement uses TRBV6-6 and TRBJ1-1; the D is unclear. Germline V gene sequence: CDR1 MNHNY, CDR2 SVGAGI (reference sequence). Trimming cost V 6 bases and J 8 bases, with 13 bases left between them. The CDR3 contains 12 residues.